This TCR beta chain emerged from a study of blood T cell repertoires in COVID-19 (dated by TCRdb to about 2020). In terms of the full investigation: Collaborator samples came from the United States, Italy and Spain and covered acute and convalescent phases of COVID-19. The samples were drawn from two sources: the first 160 participants of the ongoing ImmuneRACE study, and over 1,000 subjects contributed by 6 global collaborators. The material from the prospective study consisted of cDNA or gDNA derived from T cells, B-cell-depleted T cells, or PBMCs. A freely available public database, intended as a resource for researchers studying the immune response to SARS-CoV-2, is where the repertoires were released. Nearly every sample came with metadata listing a de-identified subject ID, COVID-19 status, age in years and sex. Deeply sampled blood TCRbeta repertoires from subjects exposed to, actively infected with, or recovered from COVID-19 were included in the dataset. Where available, HLA class I and class II types were obtained from metadata supplied by the sample provider rather than from assay-based typing. The investigation overall reported the following: How much clinical and demographic metadata was included differed by source and by participant, and the metadata was provided uncurated.

Notes on this clone: Its antigen remains undetermined. No per-base quality is available; no much larger clone lies one base away.

From V the trimming removes 5 bases and from J it removes 0 bases, while the gene matches leave 4 bases of the junction unaccounted for. The germline V gene gives CDR1 as SGHTA and CDR2 as FQGNSA. Including cysteine and phenylalanine, the CDR3 has 14 amino acids. Only the CDR3 region is kept as DNA, spanning 42 bases read in frame from base 1. Each collaborating institution followed its own protocols to collect whole blood in K2EDTA tubes. For TCRbeta analysis, collaborators shipped samples in one of three forms: frozen whole blood, isolated PBMCs, or DNA extracted from either of those sample types. The immunoSEQ Assay, a bias-controlled multiplex PCR, was used to amplify TCRbeta CDR3 regions from genomic DNA. In the authors' own workflow: The number of nucleated cells in each sample was estimated from the amplification of reference gene primers within the assay. Sequence reads were collapsed and filtered to measure the absolute abundance of every unique TCRbeta CDR3 rearrangement. For each sample, productive Simpson clonality was calculated as the square root of Simpson's diversity index across productive rearrangements. The immuneACCESS repertoire file appears here via TCRdb, limited to in-frame rearrangements. These files lack a portion of the clones; in checked studies, under half of the deficit traces to unresolved V genes, and the cause of the others is not known. For V, J and clone size, that table is used; D and trimming come from the DNA. This sample comprises over 120,000 clones, 75% to 90% of them detected only once. The ten largest clones represent over 35% of the sample.

The sequenced sample consisted of peripheral blood. The sequence was collected from a human donor in a cohort sampled during active COVID-19. Rearrangement joined TRBV7-2 to TRBJ2-7; TRBD1 matches 7 bases in the middle. Here is the DNA: TGTGCCAGCAGCAAAGACAGGGTCTCCTACGAGCAGTACTTC. Translated, it reads CASSKDRVSYEQYF.